This is a list of T cell receptor beta chains from one sample in a study of cytomegalovirus exposure and HLA in healthy donors. Some clones are missing from TCRdb's copy, which holds only in-frame ones; the method was immunoSEQ multiplex PCR. This table has some 160,000 clones, approximately 78% appearing once. Sequenced material: PBMCs. All receptors come from a woman in her forties in good health and CMV-seropositive. Each CDR3 is given with its conserved first and last residue. Each record gives: clone size, J gene, V gene, CDR3 length, D gene, CDR3 protein, CDR3 DNA. The D gene is left open where the match is weak. Some rows have no size entry. The others give once, few or many, or a class for an expanded clone.

>NA|TRBJ2-5|TRBV27|16|TRBD2
CASSNQLAGGRETQYF
TGTGCCAGCAGTAATCAACTAGCGGGAGGACGGGAGACCCAGTACTTC
>NA|TRBJ2-1|TRBV25-1|16|NA
CASSPSEPRTYNEQFF
TGTGCCAGCAGTCCCTCAGAACCCCGAACCTACAATGAGCAGTTCTTC
>NA|TRBJ2-3|TRBV13|17|TRBD1
CASSFRGQGPSTDTQYF
TGTGCCAGCAGCTTCCGGGGACAGGGCCCCTCAACAGATACGCAGTATTTT
>NA|TRBJ2-7|TRBV7-9|16|TRBD1
CSSSPLFPGQNYEQYF
TGTTCCAGCAGCCCCCTCTTTCCGGGACAGAATTACGAGCAGTACTTC
>NA|TRBJ2-5|TRBV5-1|16|TRBD2
CASSLTSGRPEETQYF
TGCGCCAGCAGCTTGACTAGCGGGAGACCAGAGGAGACCCAGTACTTC
>NA|TRBJ1-1|TRBV6-5|13|NA
CASLGAGNTEAFF
TGTGCCAGCCTTGGTGCGGGGAACACTGAAGCTTTCTTT
>NA|TRBJ2-2|TRBV7-2|17|TRBD2
CASSLALTSRNTGELFF
TGTGCCAGCAGCTTAGCGCTGACTAGCAGGAACACCGGGGAGCTGTTTTTT
>NA|TRBJ1-1|TRBV6-1|16|TRBD1
CASSEGQGVAVSEAFF
TGTGCCAGCAGTGAGGGACAGGGGGTGGCTGTGTCTGAAGCTTTCTTT
>NA|TRBJ2-7|TRBV27|18|TRBD2
CASSLSSSGSSLSYEQYF
TGTGCCAGCAGTTTATCGTCTAGCGGGAGCTCCCTCTCCTACGAGCAGTACTTC
>few|TRBJ2-2|TRBV4-2|15|NA
CASSQEEGSHGELFF
TGTGCCAGCAGCCAAGAGGAGGGGAGTCACGGGGAGCTGTTTTTT
>NA|TRBJ2-1|TRBV6-5|15|TRBD2
CASTTSGGSYNEQFF
TGTGCCAGCACGACCAGCGGGGGCTCCTACAATGAGCAGTTCTTC
>once|TRBJ2-3|TRBV7-2|13|NA
CASSLSYGDTQYF
TGTGCCAGCAGCTTATCCTACGGGGATACGCAGTATTTT
>NA|TRBJ1-3|TRBV7-6|14|NA
CASSLGGTGNTIYF
TGTGCCAGCAGCCTCGGAGGGACTGGAAACACCATATATTTT
>NA|TRBJ2-7|TRBV9|18|TRBD2
CASSVGLVTSHLAYEQYF
TGTGCCAGCAGCGTAGGGTTGGTGACTAGCCATCTCGCCTACGAGCAGTACTTC
>NA|TRBJ1-1|TRBV28|13|TRBD1
CASSLWGQGEAFF
TGTGCCAGCAGTTTGTGGGGACAGGGCGAAGCTTTCTTT
>NA|TRBJ2-1|TRBV7-6|13|NA
CASSNPDRTEQFF
TGTGCCAGCAGCAACCCAGACAGGACCGAGCAGTTCTTC
>NA|TRBJ2-3|TRBV28|14|TRBD1
CASSRQGSVDTQYF
TGTGCCAGCAGTAGACAGGGTTCGGTAGATACGCAGTATTTT
>NA|TRBJ2-2|TRBV5-6|16|NA
CASSFGQLANTGELFF
TGTGCCAGCAGCTTCGGACAGCTAGCGAACACCGGGGAGCTGTTTTTT
>NA|TRBJ1-5|TRBV4-1|16|NA
CASSQDPGQRNQPQHF
TGCGCCAGCAGCCAAGACCCCGGACAGCGCAATCAGCCCCAGCATTTT
>NA|TRBJ2-7|TRBV7-7|13|TRBD1
CASSHGTGWEQYF
TGTGCTAGCAGCCACGGGACAGGGTGGGAGCAGTACTTC
>once|TRBJ2-3|TRBV18|16|NA
CASSPQIAGRGDTQYF
TGTGCCAGCTCACCACAGATCGCAGGGCGGGGAGATACGCAGTATTTT
>NA|TRBJ2-1|TRBV7-2|16|NA
CASSLGTGGTYNEQFF
TGTGCCAGCAGCTTAGGCACGGGGGGCACATACAATGAGCAGTTCTTC
>NA|TRBJ2-7|TRBV10-3|13|TRBD1
CASGTGGTWEQYF
TGTGCCAGCGGGACAGGGGGCACGTGGGAGCAGTACTTC
>NA|TRBJ1-5|TRBV19|14|TRBD1
CASTPGQGNQPQHF
TGTGCCAGTACCCCGGGACAGGGCAATCAGCCCCAGCATTTT
>once|TRBJ2-4|TRBV2|15|NA
CASSDKWGGGDIQYF
TGTGCCAGCAGTGACAAGTGGGGGGGCGGGGACATTCAGTACTTC
>NA|TRBJ2-1|TRBV4-1|17|TRBD2
CASSHRTSGSGWNEQFF
TGCGCCAGCAGCCACCGGACTAGCGGGAGTGGGTGGAATGAGCAGTTCTTC
>NA|TRBJ1-2|TRBV30|13|TRBD1
CAWSAGTGEGYTF
TGTGCCTGGAGTGCGGGGACAGGGGAAGGCTACACCTTC
>NA|TRBJ2-2|TRBV28|17|TRBD2
CASSSGTSGRRVGELFF
TGTGCCAGCAGTTCTGGGACTAGCGGGAGGAGGGTCGGGGAGCTGTTTTTT
>NA|TRBJ2-3|TRBV7-2|14|NA
CASSPGLPADTQYF
TGTGCCAGCAGCCCAGGTCTTCCGGCAGATACGCAGTATTTT
>NA|TRBJ2-1|TRBV6-4|15|TRBD2
CASSPTSGAGNEQFF
TGTGCCAGCAGCCCTACTAGCGGGGCTGGGAATGAGCAGTTCTTC
>NA|TRBJ2-7|TRBV5-4|17|TRBD2
CASTKPNPSGSSYEQYF
TGTGCCAGCACCAAGCCTAACCCCAGCGGGAGCTCCTACGAGCAGTACTTC
>NA|TRBJ2-3|TRBV11-2|14|NA
CASSPRTSTDTQYF
TGTGCCAGCAGCCCCCGGACTAGCACAGATACGCAGTATTTT
>NA|TRBJ2-3|TRBV6-5|14|NA
CASSYVQGTDTQYF
TGTGCCAGCAGTTACGTCCAGGGCACAGATACGCAGTATTTT
>NA|TRBJ1-1|TRBV2|15|TRBD1
CASSGADRAKAEAFF
TGTGCCAGCAGTGGGGCCGACAGGGCCAAGGCTGAAGCTTTCTTT
>NA|TRBJ2-5|TRBV19|17|TRBD2
CASSPGTSGGLFGTQYF
TGTGCCAGTAGTCCGGGGACTAGCGGGGGACTTTTCGGGACCCAGTACTTC
>NA|TRBJ2-7|TRBV30|13|TRBD1
CAGRDRGLYEQYF
TGTGCCGGGCGGGACAGGGGGCTTTACGAGCAGTACTTC
>NA|TRBJ2-7|TRBV18|12|NA
CASSKQGTEQYF
TGTGCCAGCTCCAAACAGGGAACCGAGCAGTACTTC
>NA|TRBJ2-2|TRBV7-9|16|TRBD2
CSSSLGTSGAGRELFF
TGTTCCAGCAGCTTAGGGACTAGCGGTGCTGGAAGGGAGCTGTTTTTT
>NA|TRBJ2-7|TRBV7-2|14|TRBD2
CASSFGTSSYEQYF
TGTGCCAGCAGCTTTGGGACTAGCTCCTACGAGCAGTACTTC
>NA|TRBJ2-7|TRBV28|14|NA
CASSLVINTPEQYF
TGTGCCAGCAGTTTAGTGATCAACACACCAGAGCAGTACTTC
>NA|TRBJ1-5|TRBV28|16|TRBD1
CASSFVAGQGAQPQHF
TGTGCCAGCAGTTTTGTCGCGGGACAGGGAGCCCAGCCCCAGCATTTT
>few|TRBJ2-6|TRBV19|16|TRBD1
CASSHGQASGANVLTF
TGTGCCAGTAGTCATGGACAGGCCTCTGGGGCCAACGTCCTGACTTTC
>NA|TRBJ2-7|TRBV18|17|TRBD2
CASSPPSAGGSTYEQYF
TGTGCCAGCTCACCCCCTTCTGCGGGGGGTAGCACTTACGAGCAGTACTTC
>NA|TRBJ2-6|TRBV6-5|16|NA
CASSYSGRSGANVLTF
TGTGCCAGCAGTTACTCTGGGCGCTCTGGGGCCAACGTCCTGACTTTC
>NA|TRBJ2-2|TRBV5-4|15|NA
CASSVGATNTGELFF
TGTGCCAGCAGCGTAGGGGCGACGAACACCGGGGAGCTGTTTTTT
>NA|TRBJ2-2|TRBV6-4|14|TRBD1
CASKPTGDTGELFF
TGTGCCAGCAAACCCACAGGGGACACCGGGGAGCTGTTTTTT
>once|TRBJ1-1|TRBV11-2|17|TRBD1
CASSLTRDRGYAGEAFF
TGTGCCAGCAGCTTAACCCGGGACAGGGGTTATGCAGGTGAAGCTTTCTTT
>NA|TRBJ2-1|TRBV30|12|NA
CASIRGGNEQFF
TGTGCCTCCATCCGGGGAGGCAATGAGCAGTTCTTC
>NA|TRBJ2-7|TRBV30|12|NA
CAWSQQGREQYF
TGTGCCTGGAGTCAACAGGGACGCGAGCAGTACTTC
>NA|TRBJ2-7|TRBV28|15|NA
CASTMVGEGVYEQYF
TGTGCCAGCACCATGGTTGGGGAGGGGGTCTACGAGCAGTACTTC
>NA|TRBJ1-5|TRBV30|13|NA
CAWSIGGSQPQHF
TGTGCCTGGAGTATCGGGGGTTCTCAGCCCCAGCATTTT
>NA|TRBJ2-5|TRBV5-6|15|TRBD1
CASSTRGLAWETQYF
TGTGCCAGCAGCACCAGGGGGCTAGCATGGGAGACCCAGTACTTC
>NA|TRBJ1-1|TRBV19|14|NA
CASSDWGVNTEAFF
TGTGCCAGTAGTGACTGGGGAGTAAACACTGAAGCTTTCTTT